This TCR beta chain was sequenced during a study of blood T cell repertoires in COVID-19. Study context: The United States, Italy and Spain were the sources of the acute and convalescent COVID-19 samples. PBMCs, B-cell-depleted T cells, or T cells provided the cDNA or gDNA that made up the material.

The CDR3 covers 15 residues. Trimming stripped 2 bases from V and 0 bases from J, with 11 bases between. Germline V gene data show CDR1 as MDHEN and CDR2 as SYDVKM. Original handling: Nucleated cell number was recorded as an estimate derived from reference gene primer amplification. TCRdb's table, derived via immunoSEQ multiplex PCR, lists solely in-frame clones and lacks some. The V and J calls and clone size are taken from that table; D and trimming were inferred from the DNA. This sample carries more than 200,000 clones, around 90% of them seen once, and the ten largest clones take 1.5% to 2%. The sample was PBMCs or T cells enriched from blood (not recorded which). The V gene is TRBV28, the J gene TRBJ2-7; unclear D gene. The receptor was isolated from a woman between 18 and 29 years old who had recovered from COVID-19. CDR3 protein: CASSLSPSISYEQYF. CDR3 DNA sequence: TGTGCCAGCAGTTTAAGCCCGTCCATCTCCTACGAGCAGTACTTC. The full variable domain, rest sourced from reference TRBV28 and TRBJ2-7, is DVKVTQSSRYLVKRTGEKVFLECVQDMDHENMFWYRQDPGLGLRLIYFSYDVKMKEKGDIPEGYSVSREKKERFSLILESASTNQTSMYLCASSLSPSISYEQYFGPGTRLTVT.